This T cell receptor beta chain stems from a study of glioma-infiltrating T cells after dendritic cell vaccination. There are 16 residues in the CDR3. The V gene lost 4 bases and the J gene lost 4 bases, with 18 bases spanning the gap. Per germline, CDR1 SGHDT and CDR2 YYEEEE. Clones were read by immunoSEQ multiplex PCR, and TCRdb kept only the in-frame ones, dropping some. The sample has tens of thousands of clones, approximately 83% seen once. Time point here: after dendritic cell vaccination, including at tumor progression/relapse. None of the glioblastoma patients had an isocitrate dehydrogenase mutation.

The source material was blood, sampled after dendritic cell vaccination. V and J are TRBV5-6 and TRBJ2-1; D possibly corresponds to TRBD2 (6 bases). The sequence was collected from a human donor with glioblastoma. This chain's CDR3 is CASSPQRTTFYNEQFF. As DNA, the CDR3 is TGTGCCAGCAGCCCCCAGCGGACTACCTTTTACAATGAGCAGTTCTTC.